The 9 T cell receptor beta chains below were found in one sample sequenced in a study of blood T cell repertoires in COVID-19. Profiling relied on immunoSEQ multiplex PCR, and the TCRdb table lists in-frame clones only, not all of them. The data contain just under 80,000 clones, 75% to 90% of them singletons. The sample taken for sequencing was peripheral blood. These TCRs come from a woman aged 70-85 years with acute or convalescent COVID-19.

This clone was observed a few times. The rearrangement joins TRBV6-2 or TRBV6-3 to TRBJ2-7, with TRBD1 as a possible D gene (5 bases). Germline assignment: CDR1 MNHEY and CDR2 SVGEGT. Trimming pared 4 bases from V and 1 base from J, leaving 11 bases between. This CDR3 has 14 residues. CDR3 in amino acids: CASSFGRASYEQYF. CDR3 coding DNA: TGTGCCAGCAGTTTCGGCAGGGCTTCCTACGAGCAGTACTTC.

CDR3 residues: CASSPRGTTDTQYF. The DNA of the CDR3 is TGTGCCAGCTCCCCCCGGGGGACGACAGATACGCAGTATTTT. The chain joins TRBV18 to TRBJ2-3, with a tentative D call TRBD2 (6 bases). V shed 6 bases and J shed 3 bases, with 13 bases lying between them. Germline loops: CDR1 KGHSH, CDR2 LQKENI. This CDR3 has 14 amino acids.

The chain uses TRBV7-2 and TRBJ2-4; 7 bases align to TRBD2. This CDR3 has 15 amino acids. Germline-derived CDR1 and CDR2 are SGHTA and FQGNSA. V trimming: 5 bases; J trimming: 2 bases; junction bases outside the gene matches: 6. The CDR3 loop is CASSVGLNPKNIQYF. DNA for the CDR3: TGTGCCAGCAGCGTGGGACTAAACCCCAAAAACATTCAGTACTTC.

J is TRBJ1-3 and V is TRBV7-2, with 7 bases that match TRBD1. From germline, CDR1 is SGHTA and CDR2 FQGNSA. The CDR3 runs 14 residues. V lost 4 bases to trimming and J lost 3 bases; unmatched junction nucleotides: 3. The CDR3 region has the DNA TGTGCCAGCAGCTCCCGACAGGGTGGAAACACCATATATTTT. Its translation is CASSSRQGGNTIYF. The full variable domain, with the rest looked up from reference TRBV7-2 and TRBJ1-3, is GAGVSQSPSNKVTEKGKDVELRCDPISGHTALYWYRQSLGQGLEFLIYFQGNSAPDKSGLPSDRFSAERTGGSVSTLTIQRTQQEDSAVYLCASSSRQGGNTIYFGEGSWLTVV.

The chain combines TRBV24-1 with TRBJ2-3, with 9 bases lining up with TRBD2. V gave up 4 bases and J gave up 2 bases; unmatched junction bases: 15. Per the germline V gene, CDR1 is KGHDR and CDR2 is SFDVKD. The CDR3 runs 19 residues. DNA for the CDR3: TGTGCCACCAGTGACCCCTTTCCCGGAGCGGGGGGCCCCACAGATACGCAGTATTTT. Translating gives CATSDPFPGAGGPTDTQYF.

This chain uses TRBV9 with TRBJ2-2; TRBD1 agrees at 8 bases. CDR3 length: 15 residues. Germline V lookup: CDR1 SGDLS, CDR2 YYNGEE. V gave up 4 bases and J gave up 6 bases; unmatched junction bases: 8. This CDR3 is CASSSGGAGSGELFF. The CDR3 nucleotides read TGTGCCAGCAGCTCAGGGGGCGCGGGTTCCGGGGAGCTGTTTTTT.

The chain combines TRBV29-1 with TRBJ1-1; D remains unclear. The CDR3 length is 14 residues. V was clipped by 1 base and J by 3 bases, with 12 bases between them. CDR1 and CDR2 from the germline V gene are SQVTM and ANQGSEA. In nucleotides, the CDR3 is TGCAGCGTTGAAGGGGTGGGCGGGTACACTGAAGCTTTCTTT. Protein sequence: CSVEGVGGYTEAFF. Full variable domain (remainder filled in from reference TRBV29-1 and TRBJ1-1): SAVISQKPSRDICQRGTSLTIQCQVDSQVTMMFWYRQQPGQSLTLIATANQGSEATYESGFVIDKFPISRPNLTFSTLTVSNMSPEDSSIYLCSVEGVGGYTEAFFGQGTRLTVV.

The chain uses TRBV5-8 and TRBJ1-2; the D gene is possibly TRBD1 (6 bases). CDR3 size: 16 residues. V lost 4 bases and J 4 bases, leaving 20 bases between the germline ends. The germline V gene encodes CDR1 SGHTS and CDR2 YDEGEE. Here the CDR3 reads CASSTGGRMGLYGYTF. CDR3 sequence (DNA): TGTGCCAGCAGCACTGGGGGCCGGATGGGGCTCTATGGCTACACCTTC.

This chain connects TRBV2 to TRBJ2-3, with 7 nucleotides matching TRBD2. Germline V gives CDR1 SNHLY, CDR2 FYNNEI. This CDR3 has 16 amino acids. The V and J ends lost 1 base and 0 bases, in that order; junction bases with no gene match: 4. The CDR3 DNA reads TGTGCCAGCAGTGAAGGGCGCGGGGGAAGCACAGATACGCAGTATTTT. Protein sequence: CASSEGRGGSTDTQYF.